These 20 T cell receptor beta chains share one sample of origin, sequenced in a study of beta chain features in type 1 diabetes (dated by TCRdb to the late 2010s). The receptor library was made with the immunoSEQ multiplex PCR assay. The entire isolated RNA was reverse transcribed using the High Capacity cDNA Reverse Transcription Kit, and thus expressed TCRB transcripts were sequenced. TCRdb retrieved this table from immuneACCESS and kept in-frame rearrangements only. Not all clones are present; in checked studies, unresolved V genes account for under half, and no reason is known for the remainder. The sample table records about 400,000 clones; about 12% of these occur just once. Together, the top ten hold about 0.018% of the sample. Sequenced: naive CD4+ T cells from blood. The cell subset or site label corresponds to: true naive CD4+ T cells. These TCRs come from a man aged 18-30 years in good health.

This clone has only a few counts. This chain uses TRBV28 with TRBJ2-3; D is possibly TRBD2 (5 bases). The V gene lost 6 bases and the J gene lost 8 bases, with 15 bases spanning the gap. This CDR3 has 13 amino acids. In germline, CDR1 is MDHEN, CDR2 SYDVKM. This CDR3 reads CASSLLESGTQYF. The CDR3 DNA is TGTGCCAGCAGCCTACTAGAGTCGGGTACGCAGTATTTT.

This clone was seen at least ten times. This CDR3 is CASSPPASVDQFF. In nucleotides, the CDR3 is TGTGCCAGCTCACCACCGGCTAGCGTGGATCAGTTCTTC. The genes are TRBV18 and TRBJ2-1, with D possibly being TRBD2 (6 bases). Trimming removed 0 bases from V and 13 bases from J, with 13 bases in between. Per the germline V gene, CDR1 is KGHSH and CDR2 is LQKENI. This CDR3 comprises 13 residues.

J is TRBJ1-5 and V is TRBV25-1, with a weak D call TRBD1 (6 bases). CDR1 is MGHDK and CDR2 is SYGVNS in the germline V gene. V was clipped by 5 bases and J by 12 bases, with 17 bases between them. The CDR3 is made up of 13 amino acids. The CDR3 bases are TGTGCCAGCAGTCAGCCGGGACAACCCCACCAGCATTTT. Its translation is CASSQPGQPHQHF. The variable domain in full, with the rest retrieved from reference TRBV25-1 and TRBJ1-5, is EADIYQTPRYLVIGTGKKITLECSQTMGHDKMYWYQQDPGMELHLIHYSYGVNSTEKGDLSSESTVSRIRTEHFPLTLESARPSHTSQYLCASSQPGQPHQHFGDGTRLSIL.

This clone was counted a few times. The CDR3 spells CSVEIYQGTYEQYF. The CDR3 region has the DNA TGCAGCGTTGAAATTTATCAGGGTACCTACGAGCAGTACTTC. The rearrangement joins TRBV29-1 to TRBJ2-7, with D possibly matching TRBD1 (5 bases). The CDR3 length is 14 residues. Germline-derived CDR1 and CDR2 are SQVTM and ANQGSEA. The germline V and J ends were trimmed by 2 bases and 2 bases, with 13 bases remaining between them.

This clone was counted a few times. DNA for the CDR3: TGTGCCAGCTCACCAGCACCCGGGGCCTACGAGCAGTACTTC. Amino acids: CASSPAPGAYEQYF. The chain recombines TRBV18 with TRBJ2-7, with D tentatively TRBD2 (5 bases). Between the trimmed V and J ends, which lost 2 bases and 2 bases, there was a span of 10 bases. Germline CDR1 and CDR2: KGHSH and LQKENI. This CDR3 comprises 14 residues.

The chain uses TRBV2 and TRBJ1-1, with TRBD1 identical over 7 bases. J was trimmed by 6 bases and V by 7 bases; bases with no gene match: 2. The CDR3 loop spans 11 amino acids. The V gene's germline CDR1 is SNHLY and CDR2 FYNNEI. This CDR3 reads CASKGGPEAFF. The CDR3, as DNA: TGTGCCAGCAAAGGGGGCCCTGAAGCTTTCTTT.

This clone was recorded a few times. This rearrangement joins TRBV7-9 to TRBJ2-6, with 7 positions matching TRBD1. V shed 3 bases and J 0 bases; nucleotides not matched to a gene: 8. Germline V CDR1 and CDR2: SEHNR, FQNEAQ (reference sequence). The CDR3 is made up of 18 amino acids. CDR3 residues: CASSFGAGGSSGANVLTF. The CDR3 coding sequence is TGTGCCAGCAGCTTTGGGGCAGGGGGATCCTCTGGGGCCAACGTCCTGACTTTC.

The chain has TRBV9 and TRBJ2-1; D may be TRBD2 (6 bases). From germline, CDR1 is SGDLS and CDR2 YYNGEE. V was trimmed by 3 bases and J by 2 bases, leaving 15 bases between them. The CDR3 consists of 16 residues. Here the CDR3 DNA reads TGTGCCAGCAGCGCCGAGGGATGGGGGGCCTACAATGAGCAGTTCTTC. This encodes CASSAEGWGAYNEQFF.

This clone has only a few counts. CDR3: CASSWDRGRSPLHF. The CDR3 DNA sequence: TGTGCCAGCAGTTGGGACAGGGGGCGTTCACCCCTCCACTTT. This rearrangement joins TRBV6-5 to TRBJ1-6; 12 nucleotides align to TRBD1. Germline values: CDR1 MNHEY, CDR2 SVGAGI. V shed 4 bases, J shed 9 bases, and the junction held 1 base outside the gene matches. This CDR3 region has 14 residues.

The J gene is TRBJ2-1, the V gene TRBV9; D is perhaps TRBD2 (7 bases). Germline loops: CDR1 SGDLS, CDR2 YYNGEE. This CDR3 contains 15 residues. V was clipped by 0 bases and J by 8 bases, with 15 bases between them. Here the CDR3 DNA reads TGTGCCAGCAGCGTAGGGGGGGGGCCCGGGGATGAGCAGTTCTTC. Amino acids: CASSVGGGPGDEQFF.

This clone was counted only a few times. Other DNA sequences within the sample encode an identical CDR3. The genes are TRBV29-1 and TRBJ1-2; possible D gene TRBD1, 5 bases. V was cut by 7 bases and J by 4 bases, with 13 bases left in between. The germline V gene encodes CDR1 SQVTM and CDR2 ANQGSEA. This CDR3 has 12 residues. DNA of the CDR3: TGCAGCGGCGCCGGGGGTGGCTATGGCTACACCTTC. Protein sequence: CSGAGGGYGYTF.

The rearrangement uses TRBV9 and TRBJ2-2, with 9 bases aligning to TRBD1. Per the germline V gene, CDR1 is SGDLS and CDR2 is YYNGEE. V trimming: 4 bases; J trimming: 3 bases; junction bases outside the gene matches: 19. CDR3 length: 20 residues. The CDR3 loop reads CASSSRRGQGGFAYTGELFF. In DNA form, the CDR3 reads TGTGCCAGCAGCTCCCGTAGGGGACAGGGAGGGTTTGCATACACCGGGGAGCTGTTTTTT. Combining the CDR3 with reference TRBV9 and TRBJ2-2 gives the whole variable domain DSGVTQTPKHLITATGQRVTLRCSPRSGDLSVYWYQQSLDQGLQFLIQYYNGEERAKGNILERFSAQQFPDLHSELNLSSLELGDSALYFCASSSRRGQGGFAYTGELFFGEGSRLTVL.

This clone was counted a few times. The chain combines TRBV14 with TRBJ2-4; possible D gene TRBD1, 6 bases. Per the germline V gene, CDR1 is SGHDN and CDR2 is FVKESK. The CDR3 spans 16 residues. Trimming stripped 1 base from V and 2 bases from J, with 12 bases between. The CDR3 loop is CASSQGEGVPKNIQYF. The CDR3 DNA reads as TGTGCCAGCAGCCAAGGCGAGGGGGTCCCCAAAAACATTCAGTACTTC.

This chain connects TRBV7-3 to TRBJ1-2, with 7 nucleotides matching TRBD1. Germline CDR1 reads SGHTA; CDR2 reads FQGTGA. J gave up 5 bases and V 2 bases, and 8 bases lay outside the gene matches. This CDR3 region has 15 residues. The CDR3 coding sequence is TGTGCCAGCAGCTTACGACAGGGACCAACATATGGCTACACCTTC. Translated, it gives CASSLRQGPTYGYTF.

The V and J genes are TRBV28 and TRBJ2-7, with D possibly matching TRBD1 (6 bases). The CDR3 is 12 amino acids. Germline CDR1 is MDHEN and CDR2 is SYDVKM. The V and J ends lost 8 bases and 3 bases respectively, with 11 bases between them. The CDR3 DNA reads TGTGCCAGCCACGACAGGTACTACGAGCAGTACTTC. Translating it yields CASHDRYYEQYF.

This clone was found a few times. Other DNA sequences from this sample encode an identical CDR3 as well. The CDR3 coding sequence is TGTGCCAGCAGCTCCGGGTACGAGCAGTACTTC. Its protein is CASSSGYEQYF. The chain couples TRBV28 to TRBJ2-7; D is unclear. The CDR3 extends over 11 amino acids. The germline gives CDR1 MDHEN, CDR2 SYDVKM. V lost 6 bases and J 4 bases, leaving 7 bases between the germline ends.

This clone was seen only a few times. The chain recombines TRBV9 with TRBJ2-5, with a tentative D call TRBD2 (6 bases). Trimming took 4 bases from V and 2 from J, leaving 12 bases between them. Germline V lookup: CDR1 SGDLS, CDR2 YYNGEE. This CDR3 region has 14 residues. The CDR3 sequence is CASSPTGTQETQYF. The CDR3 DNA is TGTGCCAGCAGCCCAACCGGGACTCAAGAGACCCAGTACTTC.

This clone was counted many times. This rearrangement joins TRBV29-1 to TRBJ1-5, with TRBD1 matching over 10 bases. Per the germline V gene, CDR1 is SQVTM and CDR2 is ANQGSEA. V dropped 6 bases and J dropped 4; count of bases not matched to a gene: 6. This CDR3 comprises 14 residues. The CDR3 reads CSVRQGARNQPQHF. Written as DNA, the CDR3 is TGCAGCGTGAGACAGGGGGCTAGGAATCAGCCCCAGCATTTT.

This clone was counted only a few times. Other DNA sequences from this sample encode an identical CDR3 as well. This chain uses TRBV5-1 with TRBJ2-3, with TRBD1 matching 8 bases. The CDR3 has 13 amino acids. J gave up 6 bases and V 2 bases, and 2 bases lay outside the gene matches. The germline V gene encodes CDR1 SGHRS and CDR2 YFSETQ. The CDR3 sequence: CASSFSGGDTQYF. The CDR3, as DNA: TGCGCCAGCAGCTTTTCAGGGGGCGATACGCAGTATTTT.

CDR3 in amino acids: CASQQQGTEQFF. For the CDR3, the DNA is TGTGCCAGCCAACAACAGGGCACGGAGCAGTTCTTC. The chain is built from TRBV28 and TRBJ2-1, with a weak D call TRBD1 (6 bases). V was shortened by 8 bases and J by 10 bases, with 15 bases between the two germline ends. The CDR3 spans 12 residues. Per germline, CDR1 MDHEN and CDR2 SYDVKM.